Following are 24 T cell receptor beta chains from one sample sequenced in a study of blood T cell repertoires in COVID-19. Data came from immunoSEQ multiplex PCR; TCRdb stores just in-frame clones and leaves some out. Here the sample spans some 130,000 clones, roughly four fifths being singletons. The sequencing sample was made of peripheral blood. These receptor sequences come from a woman aged 45 to 65 with acute or convalescent COVID-19.

This sequence joins TRBV6-1 and TRBJ2-1; a weak D match, TRBD2 (6 bases). Per the germline V gene, CDR1 is MNHNS and CDR2 is SASEGT. V was trimmed by 2 bases and J by 0 bases, leaving 11 bases between them. This CDR3 spans 16 amino acids. CDR3 bases: TGTGCCAGCAGTGAATCCTGGGGGGACTCCTACAATGAGCAGTTCTTC. Amino acids: CASSESWGDSYNEQFF.

This clone has just a few counts. This chain joins TRBV27 and TRBJ1-5, with D uncertain. V was pared by 4 bases and J by 1 base, with 11 bases between. The CDR3 spans 15 residues. The germline CDR1 and CDR2 sequences are MNHEY and SMNVEV (reference sequence). The CDR3 nucleotides read TGTGCCAGCAGTTCGCGGGTCCTAAGCAATCAGCCCCAGCATTTT. Residues: CASSSRVLSNQPQHF.

There are a few counts of this clone. The V and J genes are TRBV14 and TRBJ1-4; 7 bases are a match to TRBD1. The CDR3 has 16 amino acids. Germline CDR1 and CDR2: SGHDN and FVKESK. V lost 2 bases and J lost 0; bases outside the gene matches: 3. The CDR3: CASSQYRGPTNEKLFF. DNA of the CDR3: TGTGCCAGCAGCCAATACAGGGGCCCAACTAATGAAAAACTGTTTTTT.

The chain combines TRBV9 with TRBJ1-3; no firm D call. Germline values: CDR1 SGDLS, CDR2 YYNGEE. The CDR3 is made up of 14 amino acids. V lost 4 bases, J lost 4 bases, and 12 bases lay in between. The CDR3 spells CASSLSWAGNTIYF. The DNA for the CDR3 is TGTGCCAGCAGCCTGAGTTGGGCCGGAAACACCATATATTTT.

This chain joins TRBV5-5 and TRBJ2-1; the match to TRBD1 covers 9 bases. Germline trimming cut 4 bases from V and 2 bases from J; bases unmatched to any gene: 1. The V gene's germline CDR1 is SGHKS and CDR2 YYEKEE (reference sequence). The CDR3 extends over 14 amino acids. The CDR3 bases are TGTGCCAGCAGCCGGGACAGGGCCTACAATGAGCAGTTCTTC. Residues: CASSRDRAYNEQFF.

V usage is TRBV6-6 and J usage is TRBJ1-2; 9 bases are shared with TRBD1. This CDR3 has 15 amino acids. Germline V lookup: CDR1 MNHNY, CDR2 SVGAGI (reference sequence). The ends lost 6 bases at V and 3 bases at J; junction bases unmatched: 8. CDR3 sequence reads: CASRDSGQGDYGYTF. CDR3 bases: TGTGCCAGCAGAGACTCGGGACAGGGAGACTATGGCTACACCTTC.

The chain is built from TRBV30 and TRBJ1-5; possibly TRBD1 for D (5 bases). Trimming cost V 7 bases and J 2 bases, with 18 bases left between them. Germline V gene sequence: CDR1 GTSNPN, CDR2 SVGIG (reference sequence). This CDR3 region has 15 residues. CDR3 protein: CAYSRGGSGNQPQHF. The CDR3 DNA follows: TGTGCCTATTCGCGGGGGGGGTCGGGCAATCAGCCCCAGCATTTT.

The chain links TRBV4-2 to TRBJ2-3; 10 nucleotides line up with TRBD2. Trimming cost V 3 bases and J 5 bases; bases outside gene matches: 5. This CDR3 has 15 amino acids. CDR1 is LGHNA, CDR2 YNFKEQ, per germline. CDR3 sequence reads: CASSQSGGAEDTQYF. CDR3 in DNA: TGTGCCAGCAGCCAGAGCGGGGGGGCCGAAGATACGCAGTATTTT.

The chain has TRBV28 and TRBJ1-5; tentative D call: TRBD1 (6 bases). The V end lost 6 bases, the J end lost 15 bases, and 21 bases lay between the germline ends. CDR1 and CDR2 (germline): MDHEN, SYDVKM. The CDR3 covers 13 residues. The chain's CDR3 is CASRDSPNEVWHF. CDR3 bases: TGTGCCAGCAGGGACAGCCCCAACGAGGTTTGGCATTTT.

The CDR3 sequence: CASSLEGEMNTEAFF. The CDR3 region has the DNA TGCGCCAGCAGCTTAGAGGGAGAGATGAACACTGAAGCTTTCTTT. The J gene is TRBJ1-1, the V gene TRBV5-1; no firm D call. Deletions cut 2 bases from V and 0 bases from J, with 11 bases between. This CDR3 comprises 15 residues. Per the germline V gene, CDR1 is SGHRS and CDR2 is YFSETQ.

V usage is TRBV6-4 and J usage is TRBJ1-2; 11 bases are a match to TRBD1. In germline, CDR1 is MRHNA, CDR2 SNTAGT. The CDR3 totals 14 residues. V shed 6 bases, J shed 7 bases, and the junction held 7 bases outside the gene matches. In nucleotides, the CDR3 is TGTGCCAGCAGCCCCCGGACAGGGGGCAGTGGCTACACCTTC. Its protein product is CASSPRTGGSGYTF.

This rearrangement joins TRBV3-1 (or the pseudogene TRBV3-2) to TRBJ2-1; D remains ambiguous. Germline CDR1 is LGHDT and CDR2 is YNNKEL (reference sequence). The CDR3 is 12 residues long. Trimming took off 2 bases at V and 13 bases at J, with 12 bases between the two ends. The CDR3 DNA sequence: TGTGCCAGCAGCCAATCGCCCACGACACAGTTCTTC. Amino acid sequence: CASSQSPTTQFF.

This rearrangement joins TRBV5-1 to TRBJ1-5; 7 nucleotides align to TRBD1. The CDR3 sequence is 15 residues long. The V gene end was trimmed by 3 bases and the J gene end by 0 bases; junction bases not matched to a gene: 3. CDR1 and CDR2 from the germline V gene are SGHRS and YFSETQ. The CDR3: CASSSGDSSNQPQHF. CDR3 bases: TGCGCCAGCAGCTCTGGGGACAGTAGCAATCAGCCCCAGCATTTT.

This clone turned up a few times. V usage is TRBV29-1 and J usage is TRBJ1-3; D is possibly TRBD1 (6 bases). Germline V gene lookup returns CDR1 SQVTM and CDR2 ANQGSEA. V lost 3 bases, J lost 8 bases, and 8 bases lay in between. This CDR3 has 11 amino acids. DNA for the CDR3: TGCAGCGTTGAGTACAGGGACACCATATATTTT. It yields the protein CSVEYRDTIYF.

V gene TRBV27 combines with J gene TRBJ2-3; 11 bases are a match to TRBD2. The germline V gene encodes CDR1 MNHEY and CDR2 SMNVEV (reference sequence). The CDR3 length is 17 residues. The J segment lost 7 bases and the V segment lost 2 bases, leaving 11 bases of the junction unmatched. In DNA form, the CDR3 reads TGTGCCAGCAGTTTAACGGCTAGCGGGGGGCCAATATATACGCAGTATTTT. This sequence encodes CASSLTASGGPIYTQYF.

The chain has TRBV6-5 and TRBJ2-2; possibly TRBD1 for D (6 bases). The CDR3 runs to 14 residues. Trimming took off 6 bases at V and 6 bases at J, with 14 bases between the two ends. The germline CDR1 and CDR2 sequences are MNHEY and SVGAGI. The CDR3 loop reads CASSFNRAAGELFF. The CDR3 coding sequence is TGTGCCAGCAGCTTTAACAGGGCTGCCGGGGAGCTGTTTTTT.

V gene TRBV5-8 combines with J gene TRBJ1-2; weak D call: TRBD1 (5 bases). From germline, CDR1 is SGHTS and CDR2 YDEGEE. Trimming shortened V by 4 bases and J by 4 bases, and 14 bases separated the two germline ends. The CDR3 has 14 amino acids. The CDR3 bases are TGTGCCAGCAGCCCCTCCGGGGGAGGCTATGGCTACACCTTC. Translating gives CASSPSGGGYGYTF.

The V call is TRBV18, the J call TRBJ1-1; tentatively, D is TRBD1 (5 bases). CDR3 length: 16 amino acids. The V and J ends lost 4 bases and 0 bases respectively, with 15 bases between them. Germline assignment: CDR1 KGHSH and CDR2 LQKENI. CDR3 in amino acids: CASSRDKGRMNTEAFF. The CDR3 DNA is TGTGCCAGCTCACGAGATAAGGGGAGGATGAACACTGAAGCTTTCTTT.

The V and J genes are TRBV7-2 and TRBJ1-2; the D gene is possibly TRBD1 (5 bases). Germline V lookup: CDR1 SGHTA, CDR2 FQGNSA. Trimming left V 4 bases short and J 8 bases short, with 17 bases between. The CDR3 spans 14 residues. The CDR3 DNA is TGTGCCAGCAGCTCCGGGACTAAGGAACGGGGCTACACCTTC. It is translated as CASSSGTKERGYTF.

The rearrangement joins TRBV5-8 to TRBJ1-5; maybe TRBD1 (6 bases). The CDR3 extends over 12 amino acids. CDR1 SGHTS and CDR2 YDEGEE come from the germline V gene. V was shortened by 0 bases and J by 12 bases, with 10 bases between the two germline ends. The CDR3: CASSLVRGFQHF. The CDR3 DNA reads as TGTGCCAGCAGCTTGGTAAGGGGGTTCCAGCATTTT.

The chain combines TRBV14 with TRBJ2-1; D is perhaps TRBD1 (6 bases). Germline CDR1 reads SGHDN; CDR2 reads FVKESK. The CDR3 contains 13 residues. The V end lost 0 bases, the J end lost 14 bases, and 14 bases lay between the germline ends. CDR3 in amino acids: CASSQDLKDSKFF. As DNA, the CDR3 is TGTGCCAGCAGCCAAGATTTAAAGGACAGTAAGTTCTTC. Looking up the rest from reference TRBV14 and TRBJ2-1 gives the full variable domain: EAGVTQFPSHSVIEKGQTVTLRCDPISGHDNLYWYRRVMGKEIKFLLHFVKESKQDESGMPNNRFLAERTGGTYSTLKVQPAELEDSGVYFCASSQDLKDSKFFGPGTRLTVL.

This chain connects TRBV7-9 to TRBJ2-1; D unclear. Trimming shortened V by 3 bases and J by 7 bases, and 7 bases separated the two germline ends. This CDR3 has 12 amino acids. The germline gives CDR1 SEHNR, CDR2 FQNEAQ (reference sequence). The CDR3 nucleotides read TGTGCCAGCAGCTTGTCAGTGAATGAGCAGTTCTTC. Translating gives CASSLSVNEQFF.

The chain uses TRBV5-1 and TRBJ1-4; 9 bases fit TRBD1. The germline gives CDR1 SGHRS, CDR2 YFSETQ. This CDR3 region has 15 residues. Trimming at V came to 2 bases and at J to 2 bases, leaving 1 base not matched to a gene. CDR3 sequence reads: CASSFTGGTNEKLFF. In DNA form, the CDR3 reads TGCGCCAGCAGCTTTACAGGGGGCACTAATGAAAAACTGTTTTTT.

The sample holds one count of this clone. The chain combines TRBV2 with TRBJ1-2; D remains ambiguous. V was pared by 5 bases and J by 7 bases, with 14 bases between. CDR1 is SNHLY, CDR2 FYNNEI, per germline. The CDR3 loop spans 13 amino acids. CDR3 sequence: CASSLNPRGGYTF. DNA for the CDR3: TGTGCCAGCAGTTTAAATCCCCGGGGTGGCTACACCTTC.